One and the same sample provided the 8 T cell receptor beta chains below, sequenced in a study of breast tumors, draining lymph nodes, adjacent tissues. TCRdb redid the calling of the multiplex PCR reads with MiXCR, one entry per CDR3 protein. Here the sample spans 150,000 to 200,000 distinct CDR3 sequences, around a third being singletons. Axillary draining lymph nodes of breast cancer patients supplied the node samples. Sequenced material: axillary lymph node tissue. The receptors were gathered from a female donor with breast cancer. Some clones in this sample may be carry-over from other donors' samples.

Note on this clonotype: Compared with germline, one end of the junction differs, possibly owing to a read error. The chain couples TRBV18 to TRBJ1-2, with unresolved D. This CDR3 has 16 residues. CDR1 KGHSH and CDR2 LQKENI come from the germline V gene. Here the CDR3 reads CVSSSPLGAFNYGYTF. The CDR3 coding sequence is TGTGTCAGCTCATCTCCCCTGGGCGCCTTTAACTATGGCTACACCTTC.

J is TRBJ1-1 and V is TRBV7-9; 7 positions agree with TRBD1. The CDR3 runs 13 residues. The V segment lost 5 bases and the J segment 5 bases; nucleotides outside the gene matches: 5. The germline CDR1 and CDR2 sequences are SEHNR and FQNEAQ (reference sequence). The CDR3 loop reads CASSNPGGTEAFF. The CDR3 DNA follows: TGTGCCAGCAGCAACCCAGGGGGAACTGAAGCTTTCTTT. The full variable domain, in which reference TRBV7-9 and TRBJ1-1 provide the parts outside the CDR3, is DTGVSQNPRHKITKRGQNVTFRCDPISEHNRLYWYRQTLGQGPEFLTYFQNEAQLEKSRLLSDRFSAERPKGSFSTLEIQRTEQGDSAMYLCASSNPGGTEAFFGQGTRLTVV.

As regards this clonotype: It may be a read error: a sequence one base away is much more abundant. V is TRBV12-5 and J is TRBJ2-7, with 9 bases lining up with TRBD1. The CDR3 runs 14 residues. J lost 3 bases, V lost 5 bases, and 5 bases had no gene match. Germline assignment: CDR1 LGHNT and CDR2 FRNRAP. CDR3 nucleotide sequence: TGTGCTAGTGGTCCAGGGACAGGGAACTACGAGCAGTACTTC. Translation gives CASGPGTGNYEQYF.

This clonotype was seen at least ten times. At one boundary the junction diverges from the germline segment, which might be a read error. The chain is built from TRBV6-5 and TRBJ2-7, with D possibly matching TRBD1 (6 bases). The CDR3 extends over 14 amino acids. CDR1 MNHEY and CDR2 SVGAGI come from the germline V gene. CDR3 DNA: TGTGCCAGTAACCCGGTCAGGGGCTCCCACGAGCAGTACTTC. This sequence encodes CASNPVRGSHEQYF.

The table lists this clonotype with many counts. The chain recombines TRBV19 with TRBJ1-2, with a tentative D call TRBD1 (5 bases). The CDR3 sequence is 17 residues long. V lost 6 bases and J lost 8, with 28 bases in between. Germline V gene sequence: CDR1 LNHDA, CDR2 SQIVND (reference sequence). The CDR3 loop reads CASRPEPGRGSVEGYTF. In DNA, the CDR3 is TGTGCCAGTAGGCCCGAACCGGGGCGTGGATCGGTCGAAGGCTACACCTTC.

A remark on this clonotype: The CDR3 does not end in the conserved phenylalanine or tryptophan, so this is likely a read error. It is unclear where the CDR3 begins or ends on the DNA, so no DNA is shown, and the CDR3 is as TCRdb lists it. The chain has TRBV7-2 and TRBJ2-3; the table's D call TRBD2 went unverified against the DNA. Including both end residues, the CDR3 is 12 amino acids long. CDR1 SGHTA and CDR2 FQGNSA come from the germline V gene. The CDR3 protein is CASSLGLRGRRG.

This clonotype was found once. A much larger clone differs from this one at a single base, so this may be a read error. V is TRBV10-3 and J is TRBJ2-7; D is undetermined. The CDR3 consists of 12 residues. Germline loops: CDR1 ENHRY, CDR2 SYGVKD. CDR3 DNA sequence: TGTGCCAGCAGTGAAGCCCTTAACGGGCAGTACTTC. This translates into CASSEALNGQYF.

Many counts were recorded for this clonotype. CDR3 loop: CASSFTGRDVYGYTF. In DNA, the CDR3 is TGCGCCAGCAGCTTCACGGGGAGAGACGTGTATGGCTACACCTTC. This chain links TRBV5-1 with TRBJ1-2; the D is unclear. The V end lost 2 bases, the J end lost 5 bases, and 16 bases lay between the germline ends. Germline lookup yields CDR1 SGHRS and CDR2 YFSETQ. There are 15 residues in the CDR3. The entire variable domain, with the rest obtained from reference TRBV5-1 and TRBJ1-2, is as follows: KAGVTQTPRYLIKTRGQQVTLSCSPISGHRSVSWYQQTPGQGLQFLFEYFSETQRNKGNFPGRFSGRQFSNSRSEMNVSTLELGDSALYLCASSFTGRDVYGYTFGSGTRLTVV.